This is a list of T cell receptor beta chains from one sample in a study of T cells after posttransplantation cyclophosphamide. Produced via immunoSEQ multiplex PCR; TCRdb's table is partial and in-frame only. The data contain tens of thousands of clones, just under 80% of them singletons. The sequencing here drew on CD4+ T cells sorted from blood, taken around 2,000 days after a stem cell transplant with posttransplant cyclophosphamide. The receptor set was obtained from a female patient between 35 and 55 years old who received an allogeneic stem cell transplant from a related donor, was CMV-positive, and had no GVHD. T cells may partly derive from the graft donor. Each CDR3 is given without its conserved first and last residue. The size entry is marked missing in some rows and otherwise reads once, few, many or a size class.

clone size: .; J gene: TRBJ2-1; V gene: TRBV11-3; CDR3 protein: ASSLDELAGALGEQF
clone size: .; J gene: TRBJ2-7; V gene: TRBV7-9; CDR3 protein: ASSSLGTLGVGTYEQY
clone size: .; J gene: TRBJ2-6; V gene: TRBV7-7; CDR3 protein: ASSMTDSGANVLT
clone size: .; J gene: TRBJ2-2; V gene: TRBV5-1; CDR3 protein: ASSADGLAPGTGELF
clone size: .; J gene: TRBJ2-4; V gene: TRBV27; CDR3 protein: ASSSWQGIAKNIQY
clone size: .; J gene: TRBJ2-7; V gene: TRBV6-5; CDR3 protein: ASSYSSGVSYEQY
clone size: once; J gene: TRBJ2-3; V gene: TRBV25-1; CDR3 protein: ASSERLRGTDTQY
clone size: .; J gene: TRBJ2-5; V gene: TRBV9; CDR3 protein: ASSPQAGEETQY
clone size: .; J gene: TRBJ2-5; V gene: TRBV19; CDR3 protein: ASSLLGDRETQY
clone size: .; J gene: TRBJ2-1; V gene: TRBV5-6; CDR3 protein: ASSASGRTSSYNEQF
clone size: .; J gene: TRBJ2-6; V gene: TRBV2; CDR3 protein: ASSVAGQGVF
clone size: .; J gene: TRBJ1-2; V gene: TRBV7-9; CDR3 protein: ASSLATANYGYT
clone size: .; J gene: TRBJ2-3; V gene: TRBV10-3; CDR3 protein: AISEPSGGTDTQY
clone size: .; J gene: TRBJ2-3; V gene: TRBV7-3; CDR3 protein: ASSLRGGITDTQY
clone size: .; J gene: TRBJ1-1; V gene: TRBV7-2; CDR3 protein: ASELRGGYTEAF
clone size: .; J gene: TRBJ2-5; V gene: TRBV7-8; CDR3 protein: ASSLEDTGTPQETQY
clone size: .; J gene: TRBJ1-6; V gene: TRBV7-2; CDR3 protein: ASSTTGGDSPLH
clone size: .; J gene: TRBJ2-3; V gene: TRBV10-1; CDR3 protein: ASSDSAGSRTDTQY
clone size: .; J gene: TRBJ2-3; V gene: TRBV6-1; CDR3 protein: ASSELTPTDTQY
clone size: .; J gene: TRBJ2-3; V gene: TRBV15; CDR3 protein: ATSRDRGSTDTQY
clone size: .; J gene: TRBJ2-1; V gene: TRBV7-9; CDR3 protein: ASSRRDRASDEQF
clone size: .; J gene: TRBJ2-5; V gene: TRBV5-6; CDR3 protein: ASSLIFLAGVGETQY
clone size: .; J gene: TRBJ2-7; V gene: TRBV27; CDR3 protein: ASRQGQYEQY
clone size: once; J gene: TRBJ1-4; V gene: TRBV6-1; CDR3 protein: ASSPTGGLNEKLF
clone size: .; J gene: TRBJ2-2; V gene: TRBV7-2; CDR3 protein: ASSPLNGVTGELF
clone size: .; J gene: TRBJ1-5; V gene: TRBV19; CDR3 protein: ASSKADNNQPQH
clone size: .; J gene: TRBJ2-7; V gene: TRBV7-2; CDR3 protein: ASSLSSGGTYEQY
clone size: once; J gene: TRBJ2-7; V gene: TRBV6-5; CDR3 protein: ASSYSKLGQSQY
clone size: .; J gene: TRBJ2-7; V gene: TRBV6-6; CDR3 protein: ASSKGQARFLEY
clone size: .; J gene: TRBJ1-5; V gene: TRBV12-5; CDR3 protein: ASAQGSNQPQH
clone size: .; J gene: TRBJ1-1; V gene: TRBV11-2; CDR3 protein: ASSPLDRGTEAF
clone size: .; J gene: TRBJ2-7; V gene: TRBV19; CDR3 protein: ASSFTGTGTYEQY
clone size: .; J gene: TRBJ1-6; V gene: TRBV19; CDR3 protein: ASSSIPSSNSPLH
clone size: .; J gene: TRBJ1-6; V gene: TRBV4-1; CDR3 protein: ASSSNRGTVNSPLH
clone size: .; J gene: TRBJ1-5; V gene: TRBV9; CDR3 protein: ASSGTGGQPQH
clone size: .; J gene: TRBJ2-3; V gene: TRBV6-5; CDR3 protein: ASSYEGRGTDTQY
clone size: .; J gene: TRBJ2-2; V gene: TRBV19; CDR3 protein: ASQRTGGTGELF
clone size: .; J gene: TRBJ2-7; V gene: TRBV5-6; CDR3 protein: ASSWTGGSYEQY
clone size: .; J gene: TRBJ2-7; V gene: TRBV29-1; CDR3 protein: SGQDRVEQY
clone size: .; J gene: TRBJ2-5; V gene: TRBV6-5; CDR3 protein: ASSYFSQETQY
clone size: .; J gene: TRBJ2-3; V gene: TRBV2; CDR3 protein: ASSTVGTGLADTQY
clone size: .; J gene: TRBJ2-7; V gene: TRBV7-8; CDR3 protein: ASSRTDGEVYEQY
clone size: .; J gene: TRBJ2-7; V gene: TRBV5-1; CDR3 protein: ASSEQVAYEQY